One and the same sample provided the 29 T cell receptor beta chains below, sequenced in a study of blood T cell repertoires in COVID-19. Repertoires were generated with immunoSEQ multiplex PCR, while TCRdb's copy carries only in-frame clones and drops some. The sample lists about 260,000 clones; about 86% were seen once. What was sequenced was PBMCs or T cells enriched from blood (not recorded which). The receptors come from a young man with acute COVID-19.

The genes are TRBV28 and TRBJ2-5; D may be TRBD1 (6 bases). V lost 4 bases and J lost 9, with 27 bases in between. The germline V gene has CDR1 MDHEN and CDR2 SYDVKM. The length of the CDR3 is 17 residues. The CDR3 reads CASSYKFQQGRLVSQYF. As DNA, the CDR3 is TGTGCCAGCAGTTACAAATTCCAACAGGGTCGATTAGTCTCCCAGTACTTC.

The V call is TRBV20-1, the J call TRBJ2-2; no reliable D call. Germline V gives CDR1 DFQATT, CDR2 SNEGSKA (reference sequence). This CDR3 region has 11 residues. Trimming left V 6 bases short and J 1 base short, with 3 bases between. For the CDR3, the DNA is TGCAGTGCCAAGAACACCGGGGAGCTGTTTTTT. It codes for CSAKNTGELFF.

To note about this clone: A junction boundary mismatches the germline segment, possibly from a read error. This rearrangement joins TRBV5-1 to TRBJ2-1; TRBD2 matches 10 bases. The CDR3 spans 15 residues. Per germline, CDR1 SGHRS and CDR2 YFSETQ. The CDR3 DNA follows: TGTGCCAGTACTTCTAGCGGGAGAGTGGTGAATGAGCAGTTCTTC. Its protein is CASTSSGRVVNEQFF.

The CDR3, as DNA: TGTGCCAGCAGTGGACAGGGCACAGATACGCAGTATTTT. It specifies CASSGQGTDTQYF. The V call is TRBV6-4, the J call TRBJ2-3; a weak D match, TRBD1 (6 bases). The ends were cut back, 4 bases at V and 1 base at J, with 6 bases in the middle. The CDR3 sequence is 13 residues long. CDR1 is MRHNA and CDR2 is SNTAGT in the germline V gene.

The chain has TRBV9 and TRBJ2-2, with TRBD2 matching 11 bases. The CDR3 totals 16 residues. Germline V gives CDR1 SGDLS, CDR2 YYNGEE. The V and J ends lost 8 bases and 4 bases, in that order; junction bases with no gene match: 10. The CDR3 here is CARGLAAPGGTGELFF. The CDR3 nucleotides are TGTGCCAGGGGACTAGCGGCCCCCGGGGGCACCGGGGAGCTGTTTTTT.

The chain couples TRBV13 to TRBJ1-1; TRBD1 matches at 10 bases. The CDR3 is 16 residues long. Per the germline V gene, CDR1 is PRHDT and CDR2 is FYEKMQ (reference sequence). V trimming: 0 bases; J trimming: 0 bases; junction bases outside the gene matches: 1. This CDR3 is CASSLGDRGLNTEAFF. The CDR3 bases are TGTGCCAGCAGCTTAGGGGACAGGGGGTTGAACACTGAAGCTTTCTTT.

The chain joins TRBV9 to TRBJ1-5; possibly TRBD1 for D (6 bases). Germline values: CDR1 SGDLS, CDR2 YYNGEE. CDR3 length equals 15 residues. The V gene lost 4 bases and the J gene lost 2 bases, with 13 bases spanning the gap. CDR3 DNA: TGTGCCAGCAGCCCCACCCGGACAGGCAATCAGCCCCAGCATTTT. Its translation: CASSPTRTGNQPQHF.

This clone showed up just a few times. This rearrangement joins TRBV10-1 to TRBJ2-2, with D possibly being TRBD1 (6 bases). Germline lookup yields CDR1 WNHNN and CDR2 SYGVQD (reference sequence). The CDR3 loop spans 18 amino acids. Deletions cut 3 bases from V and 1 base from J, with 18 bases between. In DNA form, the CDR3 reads TGCGCCAGCAGTGATGCGACCTACAGGGTGGGGAACACCGGGGAGCTGTTTTTT. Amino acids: CASSDATYRVGNTGELFF.

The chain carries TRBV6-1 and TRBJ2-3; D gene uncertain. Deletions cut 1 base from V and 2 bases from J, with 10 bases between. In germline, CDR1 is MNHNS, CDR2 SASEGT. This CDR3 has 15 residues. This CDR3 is CASSEVRSTTDTQYF. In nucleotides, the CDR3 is TGTGCCAGCAGTGAAGTGAGGTCGACCACAGATACGCAGTATTTT.

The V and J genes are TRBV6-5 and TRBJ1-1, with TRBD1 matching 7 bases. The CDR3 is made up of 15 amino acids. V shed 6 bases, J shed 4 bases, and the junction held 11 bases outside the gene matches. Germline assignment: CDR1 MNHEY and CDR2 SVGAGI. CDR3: CASSPTGDPFTEAFF. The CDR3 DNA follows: TGTGCCAGCAGCCCAACAGGGGACCCATTCACTGAAGCTTTCTTT.

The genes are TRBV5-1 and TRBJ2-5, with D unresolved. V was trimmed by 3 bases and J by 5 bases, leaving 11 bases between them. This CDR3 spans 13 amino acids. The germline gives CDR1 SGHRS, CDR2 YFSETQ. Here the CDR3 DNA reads TGCGCCAGCAGCTCCAGCGCCGGGGAGACCCAGTACTTC. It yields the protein CASSSSAGETQYF. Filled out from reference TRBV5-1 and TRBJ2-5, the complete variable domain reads KAGVTQTPRYLIKTRGQQVTLSCSPISGHRSVSWYQQTPGQGLQFLFEYFSETQRNKGNFPGRFSGRQFSNSRSEMNVSTLELGDSALYLCASSSSAGETQYFGPGTRLLVL.

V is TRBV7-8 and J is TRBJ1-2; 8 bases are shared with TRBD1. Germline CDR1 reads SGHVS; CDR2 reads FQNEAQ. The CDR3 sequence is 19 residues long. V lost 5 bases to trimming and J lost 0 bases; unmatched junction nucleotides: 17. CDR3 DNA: TGTGCCAGCAGCCCGACCCTTGGACAGGGCAGAACCTCTAACTATGGCTACACCTTC. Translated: CASSPTLGQGRTSNYGYTF.

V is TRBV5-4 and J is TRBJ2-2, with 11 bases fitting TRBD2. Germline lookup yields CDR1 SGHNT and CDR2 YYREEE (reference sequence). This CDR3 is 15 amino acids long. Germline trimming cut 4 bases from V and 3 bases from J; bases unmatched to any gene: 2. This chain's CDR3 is CASSTGLADTGELFF. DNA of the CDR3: TGTGCCAGCAGCACGGGACTAGCGGACACCGGGGAGCTGTTTTTT. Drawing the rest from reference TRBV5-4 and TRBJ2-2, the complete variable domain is ETGVTQSPTHLIKTRGQQVTLRCSSQSGHNTVSWYQQALGQGPQFIFQYYREEENGRGNFPPRFSGLQFPNYSSELNVNALELDDSALYLCASSTGLADTGELFFGEGSRLTVL.

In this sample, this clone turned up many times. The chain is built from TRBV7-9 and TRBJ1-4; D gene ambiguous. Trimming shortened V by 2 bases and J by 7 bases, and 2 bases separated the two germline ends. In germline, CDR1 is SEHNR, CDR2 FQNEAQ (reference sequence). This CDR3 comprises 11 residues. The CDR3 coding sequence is TGTGCCAGCAGCTTACGTGAAAAACTGTTTTTT. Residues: CASSLREKLFF. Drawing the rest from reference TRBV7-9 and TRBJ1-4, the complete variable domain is DTGVSQNPRHKITKRGQNVTFRCDPISEHNRLYWYRQTLGQGPEFLTYFQNEAQLEKSRLLSDRFSAERPKGSFSTLEIQRTEQGDSAMYLCASSLREKLFFGSGTQLSVL.

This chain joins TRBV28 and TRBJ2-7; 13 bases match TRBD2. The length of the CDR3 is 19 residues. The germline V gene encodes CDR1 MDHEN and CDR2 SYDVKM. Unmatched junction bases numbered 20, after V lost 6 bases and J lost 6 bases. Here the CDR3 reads CASRPNPWTSGGPLAEQYV. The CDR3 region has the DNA TGTGCCAGCAGACCGAACCCGTGGACTAGCGGGGGCCCCCTAGCCGAGCAGTACGTC.

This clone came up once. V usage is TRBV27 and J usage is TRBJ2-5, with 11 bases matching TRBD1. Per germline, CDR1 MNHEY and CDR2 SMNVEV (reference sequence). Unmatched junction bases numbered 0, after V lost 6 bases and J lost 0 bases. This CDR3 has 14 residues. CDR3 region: CASRGQGDQETQYF. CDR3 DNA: TGTGCCAGCAGGGGACAGGGGGACCAAGAGACCCAGTACTTC.

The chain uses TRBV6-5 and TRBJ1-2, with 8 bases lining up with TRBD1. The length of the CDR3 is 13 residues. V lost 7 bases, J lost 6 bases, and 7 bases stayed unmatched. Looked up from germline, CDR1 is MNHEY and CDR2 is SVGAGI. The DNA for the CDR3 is TGTGCCAGCACTGGGCGCAGGGGGCATGGCTACACCTTC. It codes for CASTGRRGHGYTF.

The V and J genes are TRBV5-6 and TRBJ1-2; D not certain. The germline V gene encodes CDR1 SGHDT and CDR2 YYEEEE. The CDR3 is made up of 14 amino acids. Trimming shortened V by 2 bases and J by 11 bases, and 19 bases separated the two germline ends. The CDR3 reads CASSFPQRERKYTF. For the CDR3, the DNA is TGTGCCAGCAGCTTTCCACAGAGGGAGCGCAAGTACACCTTC.

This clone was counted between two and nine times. CDR3 protein: CASSQVPSSGNTIYF. The CDR3, as DNA: TGCGCCAGCAGCCAAGTGCCCAGCTCTGGAAACACCATATATTTT. This chain links TRBV4-1 with TRBJ1-3; D ambiguous. Germline V gives CDR1 MGHRA, CDR2 YSYEKL. The V gene lost 1 base and the J gene lost 0 bases, with 7 bases spanning the gap. This CDR3 has 15 amino acids.

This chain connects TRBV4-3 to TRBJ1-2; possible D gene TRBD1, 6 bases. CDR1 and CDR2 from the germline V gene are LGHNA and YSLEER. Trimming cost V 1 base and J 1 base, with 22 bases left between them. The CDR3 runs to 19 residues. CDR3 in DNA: TGCGCCAGCAGCCAAGTTAAGGGGTTCGGGACACCGAATAACTATGGCTACACCTTC. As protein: CASSQVKGFGTPNNYGYTF.

The CDR3: CASSLGLREGGETQYF. In DNA form, the CDR3 reads TGTGCCAGCAGCTTAGGGCTGCGGGAGGGTGGGGAGACCCAGTACTTC. This chain uses TRBV11-2 with TRBJ2-5; 9 bases match TRBD2. There are 16 residues in the CDR3. CDR1 and CDR2 (germline): SGHAT, FQNNGV. The V segment lost 1 base and the J segment 5 bases; nucleotides outside the gene matches: 8.

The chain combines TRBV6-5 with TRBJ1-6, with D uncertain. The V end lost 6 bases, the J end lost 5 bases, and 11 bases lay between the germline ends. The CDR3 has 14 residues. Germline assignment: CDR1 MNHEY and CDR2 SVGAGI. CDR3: CASRSERDNSPLHF. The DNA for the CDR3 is TGTGCCAGCAGAAGCGAACGGGATAATTCACCCCTCCACTTT.

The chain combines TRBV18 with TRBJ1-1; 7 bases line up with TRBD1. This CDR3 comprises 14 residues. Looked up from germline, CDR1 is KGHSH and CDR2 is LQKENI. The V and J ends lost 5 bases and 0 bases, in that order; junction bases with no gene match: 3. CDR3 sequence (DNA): TGTGCCAGCTCATACACAGGGGTGAACACTGAAGCTTTCTTT. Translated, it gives CASSYTGVNTEAFF.

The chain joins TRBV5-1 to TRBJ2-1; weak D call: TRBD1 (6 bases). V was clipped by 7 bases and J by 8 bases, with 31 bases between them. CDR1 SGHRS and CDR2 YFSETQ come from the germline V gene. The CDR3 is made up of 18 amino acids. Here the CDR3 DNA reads TGCGCCAGCCCGTCAAAGTATAAAGACAGGTATGCACCCCATGAGCAGTTCTTC. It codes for CASPSKYKDRYAPHEQFF.

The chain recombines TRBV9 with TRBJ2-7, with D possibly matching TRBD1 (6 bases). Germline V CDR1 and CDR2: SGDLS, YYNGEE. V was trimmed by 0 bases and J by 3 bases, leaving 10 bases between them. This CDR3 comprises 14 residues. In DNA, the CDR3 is TGTGCCAGCAGCGTAGGGGACACAGGCTACGAGCAGTACGTC. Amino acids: CASSVGDTGYEQYV.

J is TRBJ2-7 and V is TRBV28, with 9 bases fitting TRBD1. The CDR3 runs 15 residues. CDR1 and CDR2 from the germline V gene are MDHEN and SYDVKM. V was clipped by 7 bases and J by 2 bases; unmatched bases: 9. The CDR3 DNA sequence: TGTGCCAGCACCTCTCCGGGACAGGGAACCTACGAGCAGTACGTC. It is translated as CASTSPGQGTYEQYV.

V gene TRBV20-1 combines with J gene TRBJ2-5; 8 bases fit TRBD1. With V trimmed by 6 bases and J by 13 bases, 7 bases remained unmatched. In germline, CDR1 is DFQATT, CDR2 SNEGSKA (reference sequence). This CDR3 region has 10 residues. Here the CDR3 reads CSAVRQGSYF. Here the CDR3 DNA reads TGCAGTGCGGTTAGACAGGGGTCGTACTTC.

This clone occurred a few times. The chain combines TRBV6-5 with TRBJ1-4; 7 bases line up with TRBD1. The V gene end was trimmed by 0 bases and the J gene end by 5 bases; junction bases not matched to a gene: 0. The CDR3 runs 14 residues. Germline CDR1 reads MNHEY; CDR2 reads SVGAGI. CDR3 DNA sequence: TGTGCCAGCAGTTACTCAGGGGGCAATGAAAAACTGTTTTTT. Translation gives CASSYSGGNEKLFF.

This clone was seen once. CDR3 nucleotide sequence: TGTGCCACCAGCAGAGTGACAGGGATGGCGCCTGGGGCCAACGTCCTGACTTTC. This gives the protein CATSRVTGMAPGANVLTF. J is TRBJ2-6 and V is TRBV15; TRBD1 agrees at 7 bases. The CDR3 length is 18 residues. Germline CDR1 reads LNHNV; CDR2 reads YYDKDF (reference sequence). V trimming: 1 base; J trimming: 2 bases; junction bases outside the gene matches: 8.